Listed here are 7 T cell receptor beta chains from one sample, sequenced in a study of Tregs in tolerant kidney transplant recipients (dated by TCRdb to the late 2010s). Libraries were prepared through the immunoSEQ multiplex PCR assay. TCRdb took over this immuneACCESS table, retaining in-frame rearrangements with V and J assigned. Such tables are incomplete; in checked studies, under half of the missing clones stem from an unresolved V gene, and the remainder is unexplained. Across this sample there are 120,000 or so clones, with approximately 90% seen only once. The ten largest clones add up to approximately 0.6% of the sample. Sequencing was carried out using CD4+ T cells from blood. These receptors all stem from a human donor in good health.

The CDR3 loop is CASSLLGTDTNYGYTF. Here the CDR3 DNA reads TGTGCCAGCAGCTTGTTGGGGACAGACACTAACTATGGCTACACCTTC. J is TRBJ1-2 and V is TRBV5-6, with TRBD1 matching over 7 bases. V shed 1 base, J shed 0 bases, and the junction held 6 bases outside the gene matches. The CDR3 covers 16 residues. CDR1 is SGHDT, CDR2 YYEEEE, per germline.

The J gene is TRBJ2-3, the V gene TRBV30; D is tentatively TRBD1 or TRBD2 (5 bases each). Per germline, CDR1 GTSNPN and CDR2 SVGIG (reference sequence). Deletions cut 0 bases from V and 1 base from J, with 8 bases between. This CDR3 has 14 amino acids. The CDR3 reads CAWSVLGGTDTQYF. DNA for the CDR3: TGTGCCTGGAGTGTACTAGGGGGCACAGATACGCAGTATTTT. The full variable domain, rest sourced from reference TRBV30 and TRBJ2-3, is SQTIHQWPATLVQPVGSPLSLECTVEGTSNPNLYWYRQAAGRGLQLLFYSVGIGQISSEVPQNLSASRPQDRQFILSSKKLLLSDSGFYLCAWSVLGGTDTQYFGPGTRLTVL.

The chain recombines TRBV5-1 with TRBJ2-1, with 12 bases that match TRBD2. V lost 2 bases, J lost 7 bases, and 10 bases stayed unmatched. The CDR3 is 17 residues long. The germline V gene has CDR1 SGHRS and CDR2 YFSETQ. This CDR3 is CASSFSSLAGGGNEQFF. CDR3 DNA sequence: TGCGCCAGCAGCTTCTCCTCTCTAGCGGGAGGGGGAAATGAGCAGTTCTTC. Variable domain in full (rest from reference TRBV5-1 and TRBJ2-1): KAGVTQTPRYLIKTRGQQVTLSCSPISGHRSVSWYQQTPGQGLQFLFEYFSETQRNKGNFPGRFSGRQFSNSRSEMNVSTLELGDSALYLCASSFSSLAGGGNEQFFGPGTRLTVL.

The V call is TRBV7-9, the J call TRBJ1-5, with D unresolved. The V end lost 5 bases, the J end lost 1 base, and 9 bases lay between the germline ends. The CDR3 extends over 14 amino acids. CDR1 is SEHNR and CDR2 is FQNEAQ in the germline V gene (reference sequence). The CDR3 sequence: CASSRGLSNQPQHF. In DNA, the CDR3 is TGTGCCAGCAGCCGCGGACTGAGCAATCAGCCCCAGCATTTT.

The V gene is TRBV11-3, the J gene TRBJ1-4; no clear D gene. In germline, CDR1 is SGHNT, CDR2 YENEEA. The CDR3 extends over 14 amino acids. Trimming shortened V by 5 bases and J by 12 bases, and 19 bases separated the two germline ends. The CDR3, as DNA: TGTGCCAGCAGCCTCAAGCGTCGGCGAATGGAACTGTTTTTT. This encodes CASSLKRRRMELFF.

This chain links TRBV2 with TRBJ1-6, with D unresolved. Trimming left V 7 bases short and J 5 bases short, with 15 bases between. CDR1 and CDR2 from the germline V gene are SNHLY and FYNNEI. The CDR3 consists of 15 residues. The CDR3 sequence: CASTRVRIDNSPLHF. In DNA form, the CDR3 reads TGTGCCAGCACAAGGGTACGGATTGATAATTCACCCCTCCACTTT. Together with reference TRBV2 and TRBJ1-6, the CDR3 gives the full variable domain: EPEVTQTPSHQVTQMGQEVILRCVPISNHLYFYWYRQILGQKVEFLVSFYNNEISEKSEIFDDQFSVERPDGSNFTLKIRSTKLEDSAMYFCASTRVRIDNSPLHFGNGTRLTVT.

This clone has only a few counts. The chain couples TRBV10-1 to TRBJ1-1; 7 bases are shared with TRBD1. Unmatched junction bases numbered 4, after V lost 0 bases and J lost 6 bases. Germline-derived CDR1 and CDR2 are WNHNN and SYGVQD (reference sequence). CDR3 size: 14 residues. The CDR3 is CASSESGGAAEAFF. The CDR3 DNA sequence: TGCGCCAGCAGTGAGTCAGGGGGCGCAGCTGAAGCTTTCTTT.